Shown below are 30 T cell receptor beta chains from a single sample sequenced in a study of CD8 T cells in ankylosing spondylitis. TCRdb redid the calling of the 5' RACE reads with MiXCR, one entry per CDR3 protein. The sample records a few hundred thousand distinct CDR3 sequences, under 14% being singletons. The sequenced material came from blood, either unsorted or a sorted T cell fraction (not recorded which). The receptors derive from a female donor with ankylosing spondylitis or in good health (not recorded which).

The rearrangement joins TRBV20-1 to TRBJ2-3; 8 nucleotides line up with TRBD2. In germline, CDR1 is DFQATT, CDR2 SNEGSKA (reference sequence). The V and J ends lost 0 bases and 4 bases, in that order; junction bases with no gene match: 15. The CDR3 runs to 18 residues. The CDR3 DNA reads as TGCAGTGCTAGAGATTGGTTGGGAAGCGGGAGTCTCGCAGATACGCAGTATTTT. Translation: CSARDWLGSGSLADTQYF.

This clonotype was picked up many times. The chain combines TRBV7-2 with TRBJ2-7, with a possible D match to TRBD1 (6 bases). This CDR3 spans 13 amino acids. Germline V gene sequence: CDR1 SGHTA, CDR2 FQGNSA. With 5 bases removed from V and 4 bases from J, the gap between germline ends came to 12 bases. This CDR3 reads CASSAHREYEQYF. The CDR3 DNA reads as TGTGCCAGCAGCGCGCACAGGGAGTACGAGCAGTACTTC.

The rearrangement uses TRBV2 and TRBJ2-1; 8 bases agree with TRBD2. This CDR3 has 15 amino acids. Germline CDR1 reads SNHLY; CDR2 reads FYNNEI. V lost 4 bases, J lost 2 bases, and 4 bases stayed unmatched. In nucleotides, the CDR3 is TGTGCCAGCAGTGTGCGGGAGGCCCCCTACAATGAGCAGTTCTTC. It translates to CASSVREAPYNEQFF.

The table lists this clonotype with many counts. CDR3 sequence (DNA): TGTGCCAGCAGTTTCGGGCGGATTCCTTACGAGCAGTACTTC. This translates into CASSFGRIPYEQYF. The gene calls are TRBV12-3 or TRBV12-4 and TRBJ2-7; D gene unclear. Between the trimmed V and J ends, which lost 3 bases and 4 bases, there was a span of 13 bases. This CDR3 region has 14 residues.

The J gene is TRBJ1-2, the V gene TRBV10-3, with unresolved D. V lost 7 bases to trimming and J lost 4 bases, with 16 bases between them. CDR3 size: 14 residues. Germline V gene sequence: CDR1 ENHRY, CDR2 SYGVKD. CDR3 nucleotide sequence: TGTGCCATCAACCCGGACGGGCTGGGCTATGGCTACACCTTC. This sequence encodes CAINPDGLGYGYTF.

V and J are TRBV10-3 and TRBJ2-6; D unresolved. CDR1 and CDR2 from the germline V gene are ENHRY and SYGVKD. This CDR3 is 15 amino acids long. V dropped 6 bases and J dropped 1 base, with 10 bases sitting between them. CDR3 loop: CAISSSESGANVLTF. The CDR3 nucleotides read TGTGCCATCAGCTCTTCGGAGTCTGGGGCCAACGTCCTGACTTTC.

J is TRBJ1-5 and V is TRBV19; D possibly corresponds to TRBD1 (5 bases). CDR1 and CDR2 from the germline V gene are LNHDA and SQIVND (reference sequence). V gave up 5 bases and J gave up 2 bases, with 16 bases separating them. This CDR3 has 16 residues. CDR3 DNA sequence: TGTGCCAGTAGTCGACCCGGGGCAGCGGGCAATCAGCCCCAGCATTTT. This codes for CASSRPGAAGNQPQHF.

This clonotype was recorded a few times. The rearrangement joins TRBV27 to TRBJ2-2; TRBD1 agrees at 7 bases. This CDR3 spans 15 amino acids. Germline CDR1 reads MNHEY; CDR2 reads SMNVEV (reference sequence). V lost 4 bases, J lost 6 bases, and 8 bases stayed unmatched. DNA of the CDR3: TGTGCCAGCAGTTCCAAACAGGGGTTTGCCGGGGAGCTGTTTTTT. Translating gives CASSSKQGFAGELFF.

This clonotype has ten or more counts. CDR3 sequence reads: CSAARTGGTEAFF. The CDR3 nucleotides read TGCAGTGCCGCCCGGACAGGGGGCACTGAAGCTTTCTTT. The rearrangement joins TRBV20-1 to TRBJ1-1; 10 positions match TRBD1. The CDR3 length is 13 residues. The ends lost 6 bases at V and 4 bases at J; junction bases unmatched: 5. Germline CDR1 and CDR2: DFQATT and SNEGSKA (reference sequence).

In this sample, this clonotype turned up many times. This chain joins TRBV5-1 and TRBJ1-5; D is ambiguous. Between the trimmed V and J ends, which lost 1 base and 2 bases, there was a span of 7 bases. The CDR3 is made up of 14 amino acids. Germline V lookup: CDR1 SGHRS, CDR2 YFSETQ. CDR3 sequence (DNA): TGCGCCAGCAGCTTGTACAGTGGCAATCAGCCCCAGCATTTT. The encoded protein is CASSLYSGNQPQHF.

Worth noting for this clonotype: This may come from a read error, since a much larger clone is one base off. The chain combines TRBV20-1 with TRBJ2-3; D not resolved. The CDR3 has 14 residues. Per germline, CDR1 DFQATT and CDR2 SNEGSKA (reference sequence). The chain's CDR3 is CSAPPGLSTETQYF. The CDR3 bases are TGCAGTGCTCCCCCCGGGCTGAGCACAGAGACGCAGTATTTT.

This clonotype was seen repeatedly, ten times or more. The chain employs TRBV9 and TRBJ1-5; D not resolved. Per germline, CDR1 SGDLS and CDR2 YYNGEE. The CDR3 spans 14 residues. Trimming removed 0 bases from V and 0 bases from J, with 4 bases in between. CDR3 residues: CASSVGDSNQPQHF. Here the CDR3 DNA reads TGTGCCAGCAGCGTAGGGGATAGCAATCAGCCCCAGCATTTT.

This clonotype showed up just a few times. In nucleotides, the CDR3 is TGCAGCGTTCTGGCTAGTCGCGAGACCCAGTACTTC. Protein product: CSVLASRETQYF. The chain is built from TRBV29-1 and TRBJ2-5; the D is unclear. Per the germline V gene, CDR1 is SQVTM and CDR2 is ANQGSEA. V lost 5 bases and J lost 5, with 12 bases in between. This CDR3 has 12 amino acids.

In this sample, this clonotype turned up once. A much larger clone differs by one base, so this may be a read error. The conserved phenylalanine or tryptophan is not found at the CDR3 terminus, so this likely reflects a read error. The chain recombines TRBV5-1 with TRBJ1-2; 10 nucleotides align to TRBD1. Germline V gene sequence: CDR1 SGHRS, CDR2 YFSETQ. With V trimmed by 4 bases and J by 2 bases, 2 bases remained unmatched. The CDR3 spans 14 residues. CDR3 protein: CASSRGQGNYGYTL. The CDR3 nucleotides are TGCGCCAGCAGCCGGGGACAGGGGAACTATGGCTACACCCTC.

This clonotype was counted many times. J is TRBJ2-1 and V is TRBV7-9, with 9 positions matching TRBD2. CDR3 size: 17 residues. The trim removed 4 bases at V and 9 bases at J, leaving 16 bases unmatched. In germline, CDR1 is SEHNR, CDR2 FQNEAQ (reference sequence). CDR3 region: CASSSPVLAGSLREQFF. The DNA for the CDR3 is TGTGCCAGCAGCTCGCCTGTTCTAGCGGGATCCCTGCGTGAGCAGTTCTTC.

The chain has TRBV7-9 and TRBJ2-1; perhaps TRBD2 as D (6 bases). V gave up 5 bases and J gave up 4 bases, with 18 bases separating them. This CDR3 comprises 16 residues. CDR1 is SEHNR, CDR2 FQNEAQ, per germline (reference sequence). The CDR3 DNA is TGTGCCAGCAGCCCACCCGGGGGTTCACAATACAATGAGCAGTTCTTC. This codes for CASSPPGGSQYNEQFF.

The chain uses TRBV6-1 and TRBJ1-2, with 9 bases matching TRBD1. Trimming removed 6 bases from V and 5 bases from J; junction bases left unmatched: 7. CDR1 MNHNS and CDR2 SASEGT come from the germline V gene. The CDR3 contains 14 residues. The chain's CDR3 is CASSLSGQGYGYTF. CDR3 DNA sequence: TGTGCCAGCAGCCTGAGTGGACAGGGGTATGGCTACACCTTC.

The table lists this clonotype with many counts. CDR3 bases: TGCAGTGCTAGTGGGAACTTAGGAGCGGGGGAGACCCAGTACTTC. It is translated as CSASGNLGAGETQYF. The V and J genes are TRBV20-1 and TRBJ2-5; 7 bases match TRBD2. The CDR3 is 15 residues long. CDR1 and CDR2 from the germline V gene are DFQATT and SNEGSKA (reference sequence). Trimming at V came to 3 bases and at J to 5 bases, leaving 12 bases not matched to a gene.

This clonotype was picked up a small number of times. V gene TRBV3-1 combines with J gene TRBJ2-5; TRBD1 matches at 7 bases. CDR1 is LGHDT, CDR2 YNNKEL, per germline (reference sequence). The CDR3 is 14 amino acids. The J segment lost 5 bases and the V segment lost 4 bases, leaving 7 bases of the junction unmatched. The CDR3 is CASSPYGQAETQYF. The CDR3 DNA sequence: TGTGCCAGCAGCCCGTACGGACAGGCGGAGACCCAGTACTTC.

As concerns this clonotype: Possible read error: a much larger clone is one base away. The chain couples TRBV10-3 to TRBJ1-5; unclear D gene. Germline CDR1 ENHRY, CDR2 SYGVKD. V was cut by 7 bases and J by 4 bases, with 17 bases left in between. The CDR3 consists of 15 residues. The chain's CDR3 is CAIKAGEGENQPQHF. CDR3 nucleotide sequence: TGTGCCATCAAGGCAGGAGAAGGTGAAAATCAGCCCCAGCATTTT.

This clonotype was counted at least ten times. The chain joins TRBV29-1 to TRBJ1-2; D gene uncertain. V was trimmed by 2 bases and J by 6 bases, leaving 7 bases between them. This CDR3 is 11 amino acids long. Germline-derived CDR1 and CDR2 are SQVTM and ANQGSEA. For the CDR3, the DNA is TGCAGCGTTGAATTAAGGGATGGCTACACCTTC. Amino acid sequence: CSVELRDGYTF.

This clonotype was seen repeatedly, ten times or more. The gene calls are TRBV20-1 and TRBJ1-2; D remains unclear. The CDR3 is made up of 9 amino acids. V lost 3 bases to trimming and J lost 10 bases, with 6 bases between them. The germline V gene encodes CDR1 DFQATT and CDR2 SNEGSKA (reference sequence). CDR3 coding DNA: TGCAGTGCTAGGGGTATCTACACCTTC. Amino acids: CSARGIYTF.

This clonotype was counted many times. The chain combines TRBV7-2 with TRBJ2-7; D might be TRBD1 (6 bases). Per germline, CDR1 SGHTA and CDR2 FQGNSA. This CDR3 spans 14 amino acids. The V gene lost 1 base and the J gene lost 5 bases, with 12 bases spanning the gap. The CDR3 DNA reads as TGTGCCAGCAGCTTAGATGCAGGGGCGGACGAGCAGTACTTC. This codes for CASSLDAGADEQYF. The full variable domain, completed using reference TRBV7-2 and TRBJ2-7, is GAGVSQSPSNKVTEKGKDVELRCDPISGHTALYWYRQSLGQGLEFLIYFQGNSAPDKSGLPSDRFSAERTGGSVSTLTIQRTQQEDSAVYLCASSLDAGADEQYFGPGTRLTVT.

This clonotype showed up many times. The V and J genes are TRBV19 and TRBJ2-6; D ambiguous. The CDR3 is 11 residues long. CDR1 and CDR2 (germline): LNHDA, SQIVND (reference sequence). Trimming took off 7 bases at V and 4 bases at J, with 2 bases between the two ends. CDR3 in amino acids: CASTGANVLTF. The CDR3 nucleotides read TGTGCCAGTACCGGGGCCAACGTCCTGACTTTC.

This clonotype was detected ten times or more. J is TRBJ2-1 and V is TRBV18; TRBD2 is a possible D gene (6 bases). CDR3 length: 15 amino acids. Germline CDR1 KGHSH, CDR2 LQKENI. V lost 6 bases and J 5 bases, leaving 17 bases between the germline ends. The CDR3 spells CASSSGTQVDNEQFF. The CDR3 region has the DNA TGTGCCAGCTCCTCGGGGACTCAAGTAGACAATGAGCAGTTCTTC.

This clonotype has only a few counts. The chain joins TRBV14 to TRBJ1-2; TRBD1 is a possible D gene (6 bases). V lost 0 bases to trimming and J lost 8 bases, with 16 bases between them. The CDR3 covers 15 residues. The V gene's germline CDR1 is SGHDN and CDR2 FVKESK. Written as DNA, the CDR3 is TGTGCCAGCAGCCAAGATCCCAGGGGAAAAGGAGGCTACACCTTC. Protein product: CASSQDPRGKGGYTF.

DNA of the CDR3: TGTGCCAGCAGCTCCGCTGGTGGGGCAGGCTATGGCTACACCTTC. It specifies CASSSAGGAGYGYTF. The chain uses TRBV7-9 and TRBJ1-2, with D possibly matching TRBD1 (5 bases). The CDR3 spans 15 residues. CDR1 is SEHNR, CDR2 FQNEAQ, per germline (reference sequence). V was pared by 4 bases and J by 4 bases, with 16 bases between.

The sample holds many counts of this clonotype. V gene TRBV20-1 combines with J gene TRBJ2-5, with 13 bases aligning to TRBD2. J gave up 2 bases and V 5 bases, and 2 bases lay outside the gene matches. Germline CDR1 reads DFQATT; CDR2 reads SNEGSKA (reference sequence). The CDR3 totals 14 residues. CDR3 loop: CSAGLAGVQETQYF. The CDR3 DNA is TGCAGTGCTGGACTAGCGGGAGTACAAGAGACCCAGTACTTC.

This clonotype was counted many times. V usage is TRBV28 and J usage is TRBJ2-3; 14 bases align to TRBD2. The CDR3 length is 19 residues. In germline, CDR1 is MDHEN, CDR2 SYDVKM. The trim removed 5 bases at V and 3 bases at J, leaving 13 bases unmatched. CDR3 bases: TGTGCCAGCAGTCCTTACCTGACTAGCGGGAGGGCCTATACAGATACGCAGTATTTT. Encoded protein: CASSPYLTSGRAYTDTQYF.

The sample holds many counts of this clonotype. This chain links TRBV18 with TRBJ2-7; D gene ambiguous. Trimming cost V 2 bases and J 4 bases, with 9 bases left between them. Germline CDR1 KGHSH, CDR2 LQKENI. The CDR3 loop spans 13 amino acids. CDR3 sequence: CASSPGWEYEQYF. CDR3 DNA sequence: TGTGCCAGCTCACCAGGATGGGAATACGAGCAGTACTTC.